This entry lists 20 T cell receptor beta chains sequenced from one sample in a study of radiation and T cells in renal cell carcinoma. Stated time point: blood 2 weeks post-SBRT. The treatment: 15 Gy SBRT to primary tumor, nephrectomy 4 weeks later. Repertoires were generated with immunoSEQ multiplex PCR, while TCRdb's copy carries only in-frame clones and drops some. The repertoire holds 150,000 to 160,000 clones, with 80% to 90% as singletons. The source was blood, collected from a patient whose treatment included radiotherapy and nephrectomy. These receptors were collected from a woman aged 45 to 65 with renal cell carcinoma.

The rearrangement links TRBV7-9 to TRBJ2-1; D is perhaps TRBD1 (6 bases). V dropped 5 bases and J dropped 4 bases, with 18 bases sitting between them. This CDR3 spans 16 amino acids. Per germline, CDR1 SEHNR and CDR2 FQNEAQ (reference sequence). Here the CDR3 DNA reads TGTGCCAGCAGCCCAGGAACAGGGCCGTCATACAATGAGCAGTTCTTC. It specifies CASSPGTGPSYNEQFF. The entire variable domain, with the rest obtained from reference TRBV7-9 and TRBJ2-1, is as follows: DTGVSQNPRHKITKRGQNVTFRCDPISEHNRLYWYRQTLGQGPEFLTYFQNEAQLEKSRLLSDRFSAERPKGSFSTLEIQRTEQGDSAMYLCASSPGTGPSYNEQFFGPGTRLTVL.

This rearrangement joins TRBV7-9 to TRBJ1-5; maybe TRBD1 (6 bases). V shed 3 bases and J shed 8 bases, with 20 bases lying between them. This CDR3 is built from 16 residues. Germline V gene data show CDR1 as SEHNR and CDR2 as FQNEAQ (reference sequence). The CDR3 DNA reads TGTGCCAGCAGCTTGGGGACACGGGGAGAGGTTGAGCCCCAGCATTTT. It specifies CASSLGTRGEVEPQHF.

J is TRBJ1-2 and V is TRBV7-9; D is undetermined. Germline V gene data show CDR1 as SEHNR and CDR2 as FQNEAQ (reference sequence). The CDR3 is 12 residues long. V lost 2 bases and J lost 5, with 6 bases in between. The CDR3 region has the DNA TGTGCCAGCAGCTTAAGGGAATATGGCTACACCTTC. Protein sequence: CASSLREYGYTF.

The chain employs TRBV5-1 and TRBJ2-3; no clear D gene. The germline V gene encodes CDR1 SGHRS and CDR2 YFSETQ. The CDR3 consists of 13 residues. The V and J ends lost 3 bases and 1 base respectively, with 6 bases between them. CDR3 bases: TGCGCCAGCAGCTCCCAGGGCACAGATACGCAGTATTTT. It yields the protein CASSSQGTDTQYF.

This clone has just a few counts. The V call is TRBV6-1, the J call TRBJ1-3, with TRBD1 matching over 7 bases. Trimming cost V 2 bases and J 0 bases; bases outside gene matches: 1. Germline-derived CDR1 and CDR2 are MNHNS and SASEGT. This CDR3 is 15 amino acids long. The CDR3 DNA follows: TGTGCCAGCAGTGAACGGACAGGCTCTGGAAACACCATATATTTT. This sequence encodes CASSERTGSGNTIYF.

The chain has TRBV6-5 and TRBJ1-2; possibly TRBD1 for D (6 bases). V lost 6 bases and J 8 bases, leaving 19 bases between the germline ends. Germline-derived CDR1 and CDR2 are MNHEY and SVGAGI. The length of the CDR3 is 14 residues. The CDR3 sequence is CASRYRGGPLGYTF. DNA of the CDR3: TGTGCCAGCAGGTATAGAGGGGGGCCACTCGGCTACACCTTC.

The chain recombines TRBV11-1 with TRBJ1-2; 10 bases are shared with TRBD1. The germline CDR1 and CDR2 sequences are SGHAT and FQDESV (reference sequence). The ends lost 5 bases at V and 4 bases at J; junction bases unmatched: 4. This CDR3 comprises 14 residues. The CDR3 reads CASSPRTGGYGYTF. The CDR3 nucleotides read TGTGCCAGCAGCCCGCGGACAGGGGGCTATGGCTACACCTTC.

The V and J genes are TRBV5-1 and TRBJ1-1; D is unclear. V shed 0 bases and J shed 5 bases, with 14 bases lying between them. The CDR3 has 15 amino acids. Per the germline V gene, CDR1 is SGHRS and CDR2 is YFSETQ. The CDR3 loop is CASSLEGWVGTEAFF. In nucleotides, the CDR3 is TGCGCCAGCAGCTTGGAGGGTTGGGTTGGGACTGAAGCTTTCTTT.

The chain employs TRBV6-5 and TRBJ1-2, with TRBD1 matching over 8 bases. The CDR3 consists of 15 residues. Trimming took 5 bases from V and 5 from J; bases not matched to a gene: 10. The germline gives CDR1 MNHEY, CDR2 SVGAGI. The CDR3 DNA follows: TGTGCCAGCAGTAGGGGACAGGCCGCTACTTATGGCTACACCTTC. It specifies CASSRGQAATYGYTF.

For this clone: Sequence at one end of the junction differs from germline and may be a read error. V and J are TRBV6-6 and TRBJ1-1, with 7 positions matching TRBD1. CDR3 length: 13 amino acids. The germline V gene has CDR1 MNHNY and CDR2 SVGAGI (reference sequence). The CDR3 DNA reads TGTGCCAGCAGTAACTCAGGGGGAACTGAAGCTTTCTTT. Translating gives CASSNSGGTEAFF.

The chain combines TRBV25-1 with TRBJ1-2; D remains unclear. This CDR3 comprises 11 residues. Looked up from germline, CDR1 is MGHDK and CDR2 is SYGVNS. Trimming shortened V by 5 bases and J by 10 bases, and 11 bases separated the two germline ends. This CDR3 is CASSFSRNYTF. The CDR3, as DNA: TGTGCCAGCAGTTTCAGCAGGAACTACACCTTC.

V usage is TRBV15 and J usage is TRBJ2-7; 7 bases line up with TRBD1. CDR3 length: 14 residues. V dropped 1 base and J dropped 2; count of bases not matched to a gene: 2. The germline V gene encodes CDR1 LNHNV and CDR2 YYDKDF (reference sequence). CDR3 sequence (DNA): TGTGCCACCAGCAGAGGACAGGGACCCTACGAGCAGTACTTC. Translating gives CATSRGQGPYEQYF. The full variable domain, completed using reference TRBV15 and TRBJ2-7, is DAMVIQNPRYQVTQFGKPVTLSCSQTLNHNVMYWYQQKSSQAPKLLFHYYDKDFNNEADTPDNFQSRRPNTSFCFLDIRSPGLGDTAMYLCATSRGQGPYEQYFGPGTRLTVT.

This clone came up once. This chain connects TRBV18 to TRBJ1-2, with a tentative D call TRBD1 (5 bases). V dropped 3 bases and J dropped 1 base, with 6 bases sitting between them. From germline, CDR1 is KGHSH and CDR2 LQKENI. The CDR3 has 13 residues. This CDR3 is CASSPDSNYGYTF. CDR3 nucleotides: TGTGCCAGCTCACCCGACAGTAACTATGGCTACACCTTC.

This chain uses TRBV5-4 with TRBJ1-3, with 9 bases aligning to TRBD1. The CDR3 is made up of 17 amino acids. From germline, CDR1 is SGHNT and CDR2 YYREEE (reference sequence). The V segment lost 4 bases and the J segment 0 bases; nucleotides outside the gene matches: 8. The CDR3 spells CASSGGQGRRSGNTIYF. The CDR3 DNA reads as TGTGCCAGCAGCGGGGGACAGGGACGTCGCTCTGGAAACACCATATATTTT. The entire variable domain, with the rest obtained from reference TRBV5-4 and TRBJ1-3, is as follows: ETGVTQSPTHLIKTRGQQVTLRCSSQSGHNTVSWYQQALGQGPQFIFQYYREEENGRGNFPPRFSGLQFPNYSSELNVNALELDDSALYLCASSGGQGRRSGNTIYFGEGSWLTVV.

The CDR3, as DNA: TGTGCCAGCAGCGATCTAGGGTATGGAGAGTACTTC. It codes for CASSDLGYGEYF. The chain employs TRBV6-6 and TRBJ2-7, with D uncertain. The CDR3 spans 12 residues. CDR1 and CDR2 (germline): MNHNY, SVGAGI (reference sequence). The V end was cut by 6 bases, the J end by 11 bases, with 17 bases between.

The CDR3 is CASSQHSRQGDYGYTF. The CDR3 DNA sequence: TGCGCCAGCAGCCAGCATTCGCGACAGGGGGACTATGGCTACACCTTC. The gene calls are TRBV5-1 and TRBJ1-2, with 9 bases that match TRBD1. With V trimmed by 4 bases and J by 3 bases, 10 bases remained unmatched. CDR1 is SGHRS and CDR2 is YFSETQ in the germline V gene. The CDR3 loop spans 16 amino acids.

The CDR3 sequence: CASSPGGGGPTDTQYF. The CDR3 DNA reads as TGTGCCAGCAGCCCAGGCGGCGGGGGGCCTACAGATACGCAGTATTTT. The chain carries TRBV5-4 and TRBJ2-3, with TRBD2 matching 8 bases. CDR3 length: 16 amino acids. Germline CDR1 and CDR2: SGHNT and YYREEE (reference sequence). Trimming at V came to 4 bases and at J to 3 bases, leaving 10 bases not matched to a gene.

In its sample, this clone was seen once. The chain couples TRBV7-2 to TRBJ1-1; D is uncertain. The germline CDR1 and CDR2 sequences are SGHTA and FQGNSA. V gave up 1 base and J gave up 1 base, with 4 bases separating them. The CDR3 sequence is 13 residues long. CDR3: CASSLEGNTEAFF. The CDR3 DNA reads TGTGCCAGCAGCTTAGAAGGGAACACTGAAGCTTTCTTT.

This chain connects TRBV7-2 to TRBJ2-6; no definite D call. Trimming shortened V by 4 bases and J by 0 bases, and 4 bases separated the two germline ends. Germline V gene data show CDR1 as SGHTA and CDR2 as FQGNSA. The CDR3 covers 14 residues. In DNA form, the CDR3 reads TGTGCCAGCAGCTCCGACTCTGGGGCCAACGTCCTGACTTTC. Translating it yields CASSSDSGANVLTF.

This chain connects TRBV5-1 to TRBJ1-1; D is unresolved. CDR1 is SGHRS, CDR2 YFSETQ, per germline. This CDR3 is 13 amino acids long. The V end was cut by 1 base, the J end by 3 bases, with 7 bases between. The CDR3 spells CASSLKRDTEAFF. The CDR3 DNA follows: TGCGCCAGCAGCTTGAAGAGGGACACTGAAGCTTTCTTT.